The rows below give T cell receptor beta chains drawn from one sample of a study of cytotoxic CD8 clonotypes in ibrutinib-treated CLL. Sequencing was performed with immunoSEQ multiplex PCR; in TCRdb, only in-frame clones are kept and a portion is missing. The table lists 140,000 to 150,000 clones, approximately 80% of them singletons. The starting material was PBMCs, obtained after 24 months of ibrutinib treatment. Source of these receptors: a human donor with chronic lymphocytic leukemia. The CDR3 runs from the conserved cysteine through the conserved F or W. The D gene is left open where the match is weak. Expanded clones get a size class; other rows say once, few or many, or leave the size out.

D,size,J,V,CDR3,DNA
TRBD2,.,TRBJ2-1,TRBV5-1,CASSLGGTSGNEQFF,TGCGCCAGCAGCTTGGGTGGGACTAGCGGGAATGAGCAGTTCTTC
.,.,TRBJ1-6,TRBV4-3,CASSQVVTGGAGSPLHF,TGCGCCAGCAGCCAAGTGGTTACAGGAGGGGCGGGCTCACCCCTCCACTTT
.,once,TRBJ1-1,TRBV30,CAWSEGGTEAFF,TGTGCCTGGAGTGAGGGGGGCACTGAAGCTTTCTTT
.,few,TRBJ2-3,TRBV4-2,CASSQDIGTQYF,TGTGCCAGCAGCCAAGATATCGGGACGCAGTATTTT
TRBD1,.,TRBJ2-2,TRBV7-9,CASSPPWGQGLSGELFF,TGTGCCAGCAGCCCCCCGTGGGGACAGGGTCTTTCGGGGGAGCTGTTTTTT
.,.,TRBJ1-1,TRBV15,CATSRDWAEAFF,TGTGCCACCAGCAGAGATTGGGCTGAAGCTTTCTTT
TRBD1,.,TRBJ2-7,TRBV14,CASSQDDRVVYEQYF,TGTGCCAGCAGCCAAGATGACAGGGTTGTCTACGAGCAGTACTTC
TRBD1,.,TRBJ1-5,TRBV19,CASSGRGQGAWNQPQHF,TGTGCCAGTAGTGGCCGGGGACAGGGGGCATGGAATCAGCCCCAGCATTTT
.,.,TRBJ2-1,TRBV6-5,CATASGGHNEQFF,TGTGCCACCGCCTCCGGGGGGCACAATGAGCAGTTCTTC
TRBD1,.,TRBJ1-1,TRBV9,CASSVSGGGRDTEAFF,TGTGCCAGCAGCGTCTCAGGGGGAGGGAGGGACACTGAAGCTTTCTTT
.,.,TRBJ1-3,TRBV28,CASSWGGNTIYF,TGTGCCAGCAGTTGGGGGGGAAACACCATATATTTT
.,.,TRBJ2-1,TRBV5-4,CASSLQGHNEQFF,TGTGCCAGCAGCTTACAGGGACACAATGAGCAGTTCTTC
.,.,TRBJ2-1,TRBV30,CAWSIHDEQFF,TGTGCCTGGAGTATACACGATGAGCAGTTCTTC
TRBD2,.,TRBJ2-1,TRBV4-3,CASSQGRGLAGALSNEQFF,TGCGCCAGCAGCCAAGGGCGGGGCTTAGCGGGGGCCCTCTCCAATGAGCAGTTCTTC
TRBD2,many,TRBJ2-2,TRBV6-6,CASSPPGGLAGELFF,TGTGCCAGCAGCCCCCCGGGGGGGTTAGCCGGGGAGCTGTTTTTT
.,.,TRBJ2-3,TRBV28,CASPDSRTDTQYF,TGTGCCTCCCCGGACAGCCGCACAGATACGCAGTATTTT
TRBD1,.,TRBJ2-7,TRBV28,CASSLPDRGPAYEQYF,TGTGCCAGCAGTCTCCCGGACAGGGGGCCCGCCTACGAGCAGTACTTC
.,few,TRBJ1-6,TRBV2,CASSGGRAGPLHF,TGTGCCAGCAGTGGTGGCCGCGCGGGACCCCTCCACTTT
.,few,TRBJ1-4,TRBV6-5,CASSYSGTPNEKLFF,TGTGCCAGCAGTTACTCGGGGACACCGAATGAAAAACTGTTTTTT
.,few,TRBJ1-2,TRBV18,CASSPLSGLNYGYTF,TGTGCCAGCTCACCCCTGAGCGGACTTAACTATGGCTACACCTTC